Sequencing of this T cell receptor (beta chain) was carried out in a study of OX40 agonist ivuxolimab in advanced cancers. Some background on the complete study: Ivuxolimab, which targeted the costimulatory receptor OX40 (CD134), was an agonistic, fully human IgG2 monoclonal antibody. Intravenous ivuxolimab was administered to patients every 2 weeks at six dose levels: 0.01, 0.1, 0.3, 1.5, 3 and 10 mg/kg. Of the roughly 52 patients in dose escalation, 19 had hepatocellular carcinoma, about 15 had melanoma, 9 had renal cell carcinoma and 9 had head and neck cancer. The dose-escalation cohort was 82.7% male with a mean age of roughly 60 years, ranging from roughly 23 to 90. Patients were allowed to have had prior anti-PD-1, anti-PD-L1 or anti-CTLA-4 therapy, and 40% of the dose-escalation patients had been treated with checkpoint inhibitors. Partial responses occurred in three dose-escalation patients, of whom one had hepatocellular carcinoma and two had cutaneous melanoma. Peripheral TCRbeta sequencing aimed to test whether ivuxolimab altered TCR sequence diversity and caused clonal T-cell expansion. The paper describes the monotherapy dose-escalation part (N ≈ 50 patients) of the phase I trial of ivuxolimab.

For sequencing of the TCRbeta CDR3 region, genomic DNA was extracted from the sorted cells. TCRbeta CDR3 regions were sequenced using the immunoSEQ Assay. In its TCRdb copy, this immuneACCESS table keeps in-frame sequences only and misses some clones. Where compared with another copy, unresolved V genes explain less than half of these, and the others have no known cause. Within this sample are some 70,000 clones, with about 80% of them counted one time only. Approximately 1.2% of the sample goes to the ten largest clones. Overall study results and their limits: In the 0.1-3.0 mg/kg groups, partial responders were among the patients with the lowest normalized peripheral clonal expansion, particularly in CD8+ T cells. The antigen specificity of the clonally expanded peripheral T cells was not determined. After ivuxolimab, expanded clones were on average more numerous among CD8+ T cells than among CD4+ T cells. At doses from 0.1 to 3.0 mg/kg, clonal expansion was seen in both CD4+ and CD8+ blood T cells between baseline and week 6. Low levels of normalized T-cell clonal expansion were also seen in some patients who did not respond.

Trimming accounts for 6 bases at V and 4 bases at J, while the number of junction bases matched to no gene is 0. Spanning cysteine to phenylalanine, the CDR3 consists of 12 amino acids. The DNA shown is the 36-base CDR3, in frame from base 1. CDR1 and CDR2 are read off the germline V gene as SNHLY and FYNNEI. Patients with a history of autoimmune disease or receiving systemic immunosuppression were excluded from the trial. Peripheral blood for TCR sequencing was collected from all dose cohorts at baseline, on cycle 4 day 1, and on cycle 7 day 1. Samples came from an open-label, multicenter, first-in-human phase I dose-escalation trial of ivuxolimab. Adults with locally advanced or metastatic melanoma, renal cell carcinoma, hepatocellular carcinoma or head and neck squamous cell carcinoma were enrolled in the trial. Before TCR sequencing, CD4+ T cells and CD8+ T cells were sorted from peripheral blood as separate populations.

Comments on this clone: It has no known antigen specificity. The sample holds no much larger clone one base away, and base qualities are not on file.

The origin of this receptor is an adult with an advanced solid tumor such as melanoma, head and neck, liver or kidney cancer. The sample in question was CD4+ or CD8+ T cells sorted from blood, obtained in a trial of the OX40 agonist ivuxolimab. Recombination linked TRBV2 to TRBJ1-1; the junction holds 9 bases that match TRBD1. The base sequence is TGTGCCAGCAGGACAGGGGGCACTGAAGCTTTCTTT. This codes for CASRTGGTEAFF.